A selection of T cell receptor beta chains follows, all from one sample in a study of vaccination and CD4 T cells after COVID-19. One entry per CDR3 protein results from TCRdb running MiXCR on the PCR reads. Counted here are about 23,000 distinct CDR3 sequences, approximately 42% occurring once; the ten biggest clones make up just under 5%. No cognate antigen is known for these TCRs. The sequences come from CD4+ T cells from blood, cultured in vitro, collected about 7 months after SARS-CoV-2 vaccination. The receptor source for this set is a human donor who had recovered from COVID-19. The conserved cysteine and the conserved F or W are not part of the CDR3 here. The order of the fields is J gene, V gene, D gene, CDR3 protein. D genes are given only for firm matches.

j_gene: TRBJ1-1; v_gene: TRBV27; d_gene: NA; CDR3aa: ASSGGLYRDNTEAF
j_gene: TRBJ2-7; v_gene: TRBV19; d_gene: TRBD2; CDR3aa: ATQRRAGGPSGEQY
j_gene: TRBJ1-2; v_gene: TRBV19; d_gene: NA; CDR3aa: ASSAWTENYGYT
j_gene: TRBJ2-7; v_gene: TRBV7-8; d_gene: NA; CDR3aa: ASSFTSLDIQY
j_gene: TRBJ1-3; v_gene: TRBV11-3; d_gene: NA; CDR3aa: ASSLEPGPGNTIY
j_gene: TRBJ1-1; v_gene: TRBV7-2; d_gene: NA; CDR3aa: ASSLGQGWDGAF
j_gene: TRBJ2-7; v_gene: TRBV7-2; d_gene: NA; CDR3aa: ASSLALGMAYEQY
j_gene: TRBJ2-3; v_gene: TRBV20-1; d_gene: NA; CDR3aa: SAGEPSRPTDTQY
j_gene: TRBJ1-6; v_gene: TRBV5-1; d_gene: NA; CDR3aa: ASSLAVAVNSPLH
j_gene: TRBJ2-5; v_gene: TRBV6-1; d_gene: TRBD1; CDR3aa: ASRTGVPIETQY
j_gene: TRBJ1-6; v_gene: TRBV7-6; d_gene: NA; CDR3aa: ASSLSGNSPLH
j_gene: TRBJ2-3; v_gene: TRBV20-1; d_gene: NA; CDR3aa: SARDWQGSTDTQY
j_gene: TRBJ2-5; v_gene: TRBV24-1; d_gene: NA; CDR3aa: ATRTLETQY
j_gene: TRBJ2-3; v_gene: TRBV20-1; d_gene: NA; CDR3aa: SARVAGGTDTQY
j_gene: TRBJ2-3; v_gene: TRBV24-1; d_gene: NA; CDR3aa: ATSDTGSGTDTQY
j_gene: TRBJ2-1; v_gene: TRBV19; d_gene: NA; CDR3aa: ASSILSNEQF
j_gene: TRBJ2-2; v_gene: TRBV28; d_gene: NA; CDR3aa: ASTVGGQTTGELF
j_gene: TRBJ2-7; v_gene: TRBV28; d_gene: TRBD2; CDR3aa: ASTISGTDSYEQY
j_gene: TRBJ2-7; v_gene: TRBV19; d_gene: NA; CDR3aa: ASLSGEQY
j_gene: TRBJ2-7; v_gene: TRBV7-2; d_gene: NA; CDR3aa: ASSLDRNYEQY